One T cell receptor (beta chain) is described in this entry. What it recognizes is unknown. The CDR3 extends over 15 amino acids. Trimming took off 0 bases at V and 4 bases at J, with 9 bases between the two ends. Germline-derived CDR1 and CDR2 are KGHSH and LQKENI. This specimen comes from a study of OX40 agonist ivuxolimab in advanced cancers. Overall study context: Enrolled patients in dose escalation had cancers that were hepatocellular carcinoma, melanoma, renal cell or head and neck cancer. Whole-study results and caveats: At 0.1 to 3.0 mg/kg and by week 6, CD4+ and CD8+ T cells in the blood had expanded clonally.

Clones were sequenced by immunoSEQ multiplex PCR, and TCRdb holds only the in-frame ones, with some missing. The data show tens of thousands of clones, around 90% seen once. The sample consisted of CD4+ or CD8+ T cells sorted from blood, taken in a trial of the OX40 agonist ivuxolimab. The chain employs TRBV18 and TRBJ2-2, with D perhaps matching TRBD1 or TRBD2 (6 bases each). This TCR was recovered from an adult with an advanced solid tumor such as melanoma, head and neck, liver or kidney cancer. CDR3 protein: CASSPPGGGTGELFF. As DNA, the CDR3 is TGTGCCAGCTCACCACCAGGGGGAGGCACCGGGGAGCTGTTTTTT.